A single sample gave rise to the 23 T cell receptor beta chains below, sequenced in a study of blood T cell repertoires in COVID-19. Generated by immunoSEQ multiplex PCR, the TCRdb table keeps only in-frame clones and is missing some. The table shows just over 150,000 clones, with 65% to 90% occurring only once. Sequenced material: peripheral blood. Every receptor here comes from a woman in her forties or fifties with acute or convalescent COVID-19.

The chain is built from TRBV6-1 and TRBJ2-7; 9 nucleotides agree with TRBD2. J gave up 3 bases and V 7 bases, and 7 bases lay outside the gene matches. The CDR3 extends over 14 amino acids. Looked up from germline, CDR1 is MNHNS and CDR2 is SASEGT. CDR3 nucleotide sequence: TGTGCCAGCATGGTACTAGCGGGCCGCTACGAGCAGTACTTC. Translating it yields CASMVLAGRYEQYF.

This chain uses TRBV28 with TRBJ1-1; a possible D gene is TRBD1 (6 bases). Trimming took 8 bases from V and 0 from J, leaving 10 bases between them. From germline, CDR1 is MDHEN and CDR2 SYDVKM. This CDR3 is built from 13 residues. The CDR3 sequence: CASGQGLNTEAFF. The CDR3 region has the DNA TGTGCCAGCGGCCAGGGGCTGAACACTGAAGCTTTCTTT.

For the CDR3, the DNA is TGTGCCAGCAGCGCGTCGGCGGGGGCGGCCTACGAGCAGTACTTC. Its translation is CASSASAGAAYEQYF. The rearrangement links TRBV9 to TRBJ2-7, with a tentative D call TRBD2 (7 bases). Per the germline V gene, CDR1 is SGDLS and CDR2 is YYNGEE. Trimming removed 3 bases at V and 2 bases at J, with 15 bases between. CDR3 length: 15 amino acids.

Here the CDR3 reads CASSQAGLIYEQYF. The DNA for the CDR3 is TGTGCCAGCAGCCAGGCAGGGCTTATCTACGAGCAGTACTTC. This chain uses TRBV5-4 with TRBJ2-7; D may be TRBD1 (5 bases). CDR3 length: 14 amino acids. In germline, CDR1 is SGHNT, CDR2 YYREEE (reference sequence). V lost 4 bases to trimming and J lost 3 bases, with 14 bases between them. Combining the CDR3 with reference TRBV5-4 and TRBJ2-7 gives the whole variable domain ETGVTQSPTHLIKTRGQQVTLRCSSQSGHNTVSWYQQALGQGPQFIFQYYREEENGRGNFPPRFSGLQFPNYSSELNVNALELDDSALYLCASSQAGLIYEQYFGPGTRLTVT.

The rearrangement links TRBV19 to TRBJ1-2, with D unclear. The CDR3 runs 13 residues. Trimming left V 9 bases short and J 3 bases short, with 14 bases between. The germline gives CDR1 LNHDA, CDR2 SQIVND (reference sequence). The CDR3, as DNA: TGTGCCAGCGCGCCGCGTGCGGACTATGGCTACACCTTC. Translating gives CASAPRADYGYTF.

As concerns this clone: A junction boundary mismatches the germline segment, possibly from a read error. This chain links TRBV7-9 with TRBJ2-6, with D possibly TRBD1 on 6 matching bases. Germline CDR1 reads SEHNR; CDR2 reads FQNEAQ (reference sequence). The CDR3 is 12 residues long. The CDR3 spells CASSYSRTAGAF. The CDR3 DNA reads as TGTGCCAGCAGCTACAGCAGGACAGCCGGTGCTTTC.

The V call is TRBV28, the J call TRBJ1-2; D unresolved. The CDR3 sequence is 13 residues long. V was trimmed by 4 bases and J by 5 bases, leaving 11 bases between them. Germline V gene sequence: CDR1 MDHEN, CDR2 SYDVKM. The CDR3 spells CASSSRPSYGYTF. The CDR3 coding sequence is TGTGCCAGCAGTTCCCGTCCCAGTTATGGCTACACCTTC.

The chain is built from TRBV4-2 and TRBJ1-6; a possible D gene is TRBD1 (5 bases). V was pared by 1 base and J by 5 bases, with 9 bases between. Germline-derived CDR1 and CDR2 are LGHNA and YNFKEQ. CDR3 size: 15 residues. The CDR3 sequence: CASSQGRTNNSPLHF. The CDR3 nucleotides are TGTGCCAGCAGCCAAGGGCGGACAAATAATTCACCCCTCCACTTT.

J is TRBJ2-3 and V is TRBV18; no clear D gene. CDR3 length: 13 residues. In germline, CDR1 is KGHSH, CDR2 LQKENI. V lost 4 bases to trimming and J lost 2 bases, with 7 bases between them. The CDR3 bases are TGTGCCAGCTCACTATTGTCCACAGATACGCAGTATTTT. It yields the protein CASSLLSTDTQYF.

CDR3 sequence: CASSPGTGIRTEAFF. The CDR3 DNA reads as TGTGCCAGCAGTCCCGGGACAGGGATTCGCACTGAAGCTTTCTTT. This chain uses TRBV6-5 with TRBJ1-1; 9 positions match TRBD1. CDR1 MNHEY and CDR2 SVGAGI come from the germline V gene. The CDR3 totals 15 residues. The ends lost 5 bases at V and 4 bases at J; junction bases unmatched: 8.

This rearrangement joins TRBV5-4 to TRBJ1-2, with no clear D. The CDR3 consists of 14 residues. The germline gives CDR1 SGHNT, CDR2 YYREEE (reference sequence). V was clipped by 3 bases and J by 4 bases, with 13 bases between them. CDR3 DNA: TGTGCCAGCAGCTCCTGGAACCTAGGCTATGGCTACACCTTC. Amino acids: CASSSWNLGYGYTF.

The chain joins TRBV9 to TRBJ2-5; 8 bases map to TRBD2. Trimming removed 1 base from V and 5 bases from J; junction bases left unmatched: 7. This CDR3 is 15 amino acids long. Germline V gene sequence: CDR1 SGDLS, CDR2 YYNGEE. This chain's CDR3 is CASSVTSGGRETQYF. As DNA, the CDR3 is TGTGCCAGCAGCGTAACCTCGGGGGGGCGGGAGACCCAGTACTTC.

The V and J genes are TRBV4-2 and TRBJ2-2; D remains unclear. Trimming removed 1 base at V and 5 bases at J, with 2 bases between. This CDR3 is built from 12 residues. Germline V lookup: CDR1 LGHNA, CDR2 YNFKEQ. The CDR3 sequence: CASSQATGELFF. CDR3 coding DNA: TGTGCCAGCAGCCAAGCAACCGGGGAGCTGTTTTTT.

The rearrangement links TRBV6-2 or TRBV6-3 to TRBJ1-6, with D uncertain. V lost 4 bases to trimming and J lost 9 bases, with 10 bases between them. The germline gives CDR1 MNHEY, CDR2 SVGEGT. There are 13 residues in the CDR3. The CDR3 DNA reads TGTGCCAGCAGTTTGTCTCCGGTTTCACCCCTCCACTTT. Translation: CASSLSPVSPLHF.

The chain couples TRBV4-2 to TRBJ2-2, with D unresolved. CDR1 is LGHNA, CDR2 YNFKEQ, per germline. Trimming removed 0 bases at V and 6 bases at J, with 8 bases between. This CDR3 spans 14 amino acids. The CDR3 region is CASSQDKQAGELFF. In nucleotides, the CDR3 is TGTGCCAGCAGCCAAGATAAGCAGGCCGGGGAGCTGTTTTTT.

The chain links TRBV7-2 to TRBJ2-1; 9 bases fit TRBD1. Germline lookup yields CDR1 SGHTA and CDR2 FQGNSA. V was pared by 4 bases and J by 2 bases, with 3 bases of the junction left unmatched. The CDR3 sequence is 15 residues long. The CDR3: CASSSDRGTYNEQFF. The DNA for the CDR3 is TGTGCCAGCAGCTCCGACAGGGGGACCTACAATGAGCAGTTCTTC.

The chain joins TRBV2 to TRBJ2-3; 9 nucleotides agree with TRBD2. Germline V CDR1 and CDR2: SNHLY, FYNNEI. V lost 6 bases and J lost 4; bases outside the gene matches: 8. There are 15 residues in the CDR3. CDR3 in DNA: TGTGCCAGCAGATGGACTAGCGTGGGCGCAGATACGCAGTATTTT. This gives the protein CASRWTSVGADTQYF.

This clone appeared once. This chain uses TRBV12-3 or TRBV12-4 with TRBJ2-2; a possible D gene is TRBD1 (5 bases). V lost 0 bases, J lost 7 bases, and 6 bases lay in between. The CDR3 is 13 amino acids. The CDR3: CASSLARDGELFF. CDR3 DNA: TGTGCCAGCAGTTTAGCCAGGGACGGGGAGCTGTTTTTT.

The chain uses TRBV7-9 and TRBJ2-5; TRBD2 might be the D (5 bases). This CDR3 has 13 amino acids. Germline V gene lookup returns CDR1 SEHNR and CDR2 FQNEAQ (reference sequence). Trimming removed 4 bases at V and 3 bases at J, with 9 bases between. CDR3 coding DNA: TGTGCCAGCAGCTCACTAGGGAAAGAGACCCAGTACTTC. Protein: CASSSLGKETQYF.

The CDR3 spells CASSRTRGTDTQYF. The CDR3 DNA sequence: TGTGCCAGCAGTCGTACGAGGGGCACAGATACGCAGTATTTT. This chain uses TRBV2 with TRBJ2-3; possibly TRBD2 for D (5 bases). The CDR3 loop spans 14 amino acids. Germline loops: CDR1 SNHLY, CDR2 FYNNEI. V was pared by 5 bases and J by 1 base, with 10 bases between.

This sequence joins TRBV30 and TRBJ2-6; TRBD1 matches 8 bases. This CDR3 is built from 16 residues. With 7 bases clipped from V and 4 bases from J, the junction kept 12 bases outside the gene matches. The germline CDR1 and CDR2 sequences are GTSNPN and SVGIG (reference sequence). This chain's CDR3 is CASTGVATVGANVLTF. CDR3 bases: TGTGCCTCGACAGGGGTTGCAACTGTGGGGGCCAACGTCCTGACTTTC.

The V and J genes are TRBV4-3 and TRBJ1-4, with 7 bases fitting TRBD1. The CDR3 consists of 17 residues. Germline lookup yields CDR1 LGHNA and CDR2 YSLEER. V trimming: 1 base; J trimming: 11 bases; junction bases outside the gene matches: 16. CDR3 nucleotide sequence: TGCGCCAGCAGCCAAGTCTCTACAGCCAGAGAGGGGGCGAAACTGTTTTTT. This translates into CASSQVSTAREGAKLFF.

The gene calls are TRBV7-2 and TRBJ1-4; a weak D match, TRBD1 (6 bases). The CDR3 sequence is 15 residues long. Germline V lookup: CDR1 SGHTA, CDR2 FQGNSA. Trimming pared 1 base from V and 5 bases from J, leaving 11 bases between. CDR3 sequence (DNA): TGTGCCAGCAGCTTAGTGGGGGCGGTAAATGAAAAACTGTTTTTT. Protein: CASSLVGAVNEKLFF.